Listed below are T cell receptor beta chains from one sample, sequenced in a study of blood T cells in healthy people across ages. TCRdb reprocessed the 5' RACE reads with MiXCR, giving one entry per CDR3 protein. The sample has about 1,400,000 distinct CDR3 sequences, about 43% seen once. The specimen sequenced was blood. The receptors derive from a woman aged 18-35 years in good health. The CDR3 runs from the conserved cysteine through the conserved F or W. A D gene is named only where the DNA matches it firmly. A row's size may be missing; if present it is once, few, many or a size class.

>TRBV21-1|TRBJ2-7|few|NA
CASRGPGQPYEQYF
TGTGCCAGCAGGGGTCCGGGACAGCCCTACGAGCAGTACTTC
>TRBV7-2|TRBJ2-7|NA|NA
CASSYRGGDSSYEQYF
TGTGCCAGCAGCTATCGGGGGGGGGACAGCTCCTACGAGCAGTACTTC
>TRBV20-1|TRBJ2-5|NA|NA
CSARGLPDTRGETQYF
TGCAGTGCTAGAGGGCTCCCAGACACTAGGGGGGAGACCCAGTACTTC
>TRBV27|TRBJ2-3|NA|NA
CAGSLETQYF
TGTGCCGGCAGTTTAGAGACGCAGTATTTT
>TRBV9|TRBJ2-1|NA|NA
CASSVEQSGEQFF
TGTGCCAGCAGCGTAGAACAGAGCGGTGAGCAGTTCTTC
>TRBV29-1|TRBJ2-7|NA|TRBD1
CSVAQTGGFREQYF
TGCAGCGTTGCCCAGACAGGGGGCTTTCGCGAGCAGTACTTC
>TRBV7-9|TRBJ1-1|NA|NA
CASSEERGEAFF
TGTGCCAGCAGCGAAGAACGGGGAGAAGCTTTCTTT
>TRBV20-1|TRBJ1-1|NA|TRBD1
CSASLGQGTLEAFF
TGCAGTGCTTCTCTGGGACAGGGAACCCTTGAAGCTTTCTTT
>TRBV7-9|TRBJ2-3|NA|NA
CASSLNSRPQYF
TGTGCCAGCAGCTTAAACTCTCGCCCGCAGTATTTT
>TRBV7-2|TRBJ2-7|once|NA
CASSFDGATYNEQYF
TGTGCCAGCAGCTTCGACGGGGCTACCTACAATGAGCAGTACTTC
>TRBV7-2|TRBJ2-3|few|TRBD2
CASSHRPSGRTSTDTQYF
TGTGCCAGCAGCCACCGGCCTAGCGGGAGGACTAGCACAGATACGCAGTATTTT
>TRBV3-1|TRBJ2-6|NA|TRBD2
CASGQMLAGATSGANVLTF
TGTGCCAGCGGCCAAATGCTAGCGGGGGCCACATCTGGGGCCAACGTCCTGACTTTC
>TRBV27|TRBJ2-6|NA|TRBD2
CASTKGLAGVSGANVLTF
TGTGCCAGCACTAAGGGACTAGCGGGAGTTTCCGGGGCCAACGTCCTGACTTTC
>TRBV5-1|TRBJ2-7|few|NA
CASSLAERGEQYF
TGCGCCAGCAGCTTGGCGGAGAGGGGCGAGCAGTACTTC
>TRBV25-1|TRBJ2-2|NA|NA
CASSSTNTGELFF
TGTGCCAGCAGTAGTACGAACACCGGGGAGCTGTTTTTT
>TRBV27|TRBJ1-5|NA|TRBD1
CASSLDRAGNQPQHF
TGTGCCAGCAGTTTAGACAGGGCGGGCAATCAGCCCCAGCATTTT
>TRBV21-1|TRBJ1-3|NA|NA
CASRRGNTIYF
TGTGCCAGCAGAAGAGGAAACACCATATATTTT
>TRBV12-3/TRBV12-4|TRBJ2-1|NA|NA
CASSLDKGEVNEQFF
TGTGCCAGCAGTTTAGATAAGGGAGAGGTGAATGAGCAGTTCTTC
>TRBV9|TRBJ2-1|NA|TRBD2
CASSATSGSTYNEQFF
TGTGCCAGCAGCGCGACTAGCGGGTCCACCTACAATGAGCAGTTCTTC
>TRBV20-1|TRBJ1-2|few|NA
CSARDARDSGYTF
TGCAGTGCTAGAGATGCCAGGGATTCTGGCTACACCTTC
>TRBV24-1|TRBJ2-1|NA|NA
CATSDLTTGEQFF
TGTGCCACCAGTGATTTGACTACGGGTGAGCAGTTCTTC
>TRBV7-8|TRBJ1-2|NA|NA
CASSLLEQGYTF
TGTGCCAGCAGCTTGCTTGAGCAGGGCTACACCTTC
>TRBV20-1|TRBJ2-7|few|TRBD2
CSARPGLAGGSYEQYF
TGCAGTGCTAGACCAGGACTAGCGGGCGGGAGTTACGAGCAGTACTTC
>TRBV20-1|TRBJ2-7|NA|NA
CSAPGYSYEQYF
TGCAGTGCTCCGGGCTACTCCTACGAGCAGTACTTC
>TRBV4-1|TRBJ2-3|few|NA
CASSQELSTDTQYF
TGCGCCAGCAGCCAAGAATTGAGCACAGATACGCAGTATTTT
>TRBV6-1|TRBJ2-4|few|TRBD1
CASSPGQGDFGAKNIQYF
TGTGCCAGCAGTCCTGGACAGGGGGATTTTGGCGCCAAAAACATTCAGTACTTC
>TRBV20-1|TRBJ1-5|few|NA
CSARGPDNQPQHF
TGCAGTGCTAGGGGACCGGACAATCAGCCCCAGCATTTT
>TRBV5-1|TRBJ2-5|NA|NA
CASSPQAQETQYF
TGCGCCAGCAGTCCCCAGGCCCAGGAGACCCAGTACTTC
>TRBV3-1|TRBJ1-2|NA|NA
CASSHPSGEGVKNGYTF
TGTGCCAGCAGCCACCCCTCCGGAGAGGGGGTGAAGAATGGCTACACCTTC
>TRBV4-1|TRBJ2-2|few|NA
CASAGQSGELFF
TGCGCCAGCGCGGGACAATCCGGGGAGCTGTTTTTT